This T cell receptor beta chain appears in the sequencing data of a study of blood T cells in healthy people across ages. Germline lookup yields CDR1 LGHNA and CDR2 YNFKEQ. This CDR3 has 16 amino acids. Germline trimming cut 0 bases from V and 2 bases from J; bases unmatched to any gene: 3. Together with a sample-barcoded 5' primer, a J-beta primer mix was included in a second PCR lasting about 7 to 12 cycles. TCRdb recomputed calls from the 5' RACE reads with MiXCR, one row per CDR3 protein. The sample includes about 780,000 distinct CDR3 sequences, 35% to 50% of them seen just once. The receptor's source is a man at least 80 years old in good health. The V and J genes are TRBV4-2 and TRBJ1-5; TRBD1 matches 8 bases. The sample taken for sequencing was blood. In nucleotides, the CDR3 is TGTGCCAGCAGCCAAGAACCGGGACAGGGCAATCAGCCCCAGCATTTT. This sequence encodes CASSQEPGQGNQPQHF.